This T cell receptor (beta chain) was recorded in a study of blood T cell repertoires in COVID-19. Study summary: COVID-19 samples from acute and convalescent phases originated in the United States, Italy and Spain. Sources were T cells, B-cell-depleted T cells, or PBMCs; the material itself was cDNA or gDNA.

Cohorts were assigned according to the clinical history that participants reported. In the original processing: Cell counts per sample came from amplifying reference gene primers. TCRdb keeps only in-frame clones here, not all; method: immunoSEQ multiplex PCR. The V and J calls and clone size were taken over from that table, and D and trimming were inferred from the DNA. This table holds hundreds of thousands of clones, 85% to 90% found once. The specimen sequenced was PBMCs or T cells enriched from blood (not recorded which). This receptor was obtained from a woman aged 18-35 years with acute COVID-19.

Here the CDR3 reads CASSFATGRTEAFF. The CDR3 bases are TGTGCCAGCAGCTTCGCGACAGGACGGACTGAAGCTTTCTTT. The chain is built from TRBV7-9 and TRBJ1-1; maybe TRBD1 (6 bases). The V gene lost 3 bases and the J gene lost 5 bases, with 13 bases spanning the gap. In germline, CDR1 is SEHNR, CDR2 FQNEAQ (reference sequence). The CDR3 is made up of 14 amino acids.